This T cell receptor (beta chain) came from a study of breast tumors, draining lymph nodes, adjacent tissues. Study findings and constraints: Luminal-like breast cancer showed significantly greater tumor-nontumor repertoire similarity than basal-like breast cancer did. Tumor TCR diversity was below lymph nodes but above nontumor tissue. Findings are consistent with lymph node origin and intratumoral expansion of most tumor T cells.

Unmatched junction bases numbered 16, after V lost 2 bases and J lost 2 bases. This CDR3 has 20 residues. Germline V gene data show CDR1 as LGHDT and CDR2 as YNNKEL (reference sequence). TCRdb re-called the multiplex PCR reads with MiXCR, one entry per CDR3 protein. The repertoire has more than 50,000 distinct CDR3 sequences, around 52% of them found once; the top ten carry roughly a fifth. This clonotype was counted at least ten times. Its antigen is as yet unknown. The receptor was isolated from a female donor with breast cancer. Some clones in this sample may be carry-over from other donors' samples. Sequencing used breast tumor tissue. The chain carries TRBV3-1 and TRBJ1-4; 8 bases match TRBD1. CDR3 nucleotide sequence: TGTGCCAGCAGCCAACCGACAGGGGTAGACGGGCTCCAGACTAATGAAAAACTGTTTTTT. Protein product: CASSQPTGVDGLQTNEKLFF.